This TCR beta chain was profiled in a study of TIL therapy for anti-PD-1-resistant metastatic lung cancer. Whole-study results and caveats: The cohort had more treatment-naive, never-smoker and oncogene-addicted patients than typical.

Time point reported: pre-treatment sample, taken before nivolumab and TIL therapy. Most excised metastases sampled were pleural nodules or supraclavicular lymph nodes. The immunoSEQ assay was v3. Only in-frame clones appear in the TCRdb table, and some are missing; sequencing was by immunoSEQ multiplex PCR. The data hold more than 90,000 clones, with roughly two thirds observed a single time. The CDR3 is 12 amino acids. Germline CDR1 is SGHRS and CDR2 is YFSETQ. Losses at the gene ends were 4 bases for V and 8 bases for J; bases not matched to a gene: 4. This clone was found a few times. What it recognizes is unknown.

This chain uses TRBV5-1 with TRBJ1-1; 8 bases match TRBD1. The origin of this receptor is a person aged 25-79 years with non-small cell lung cancer. The sample was tumor tissue, taken at baseline. This chain's CDR3 is CASSPGQGEAFF. The CDR3 DNA reads TGCGCCAGCAGCCCCGGACAGGGAGAAGCTTTCTTT. The whole variable domain, remainder taken from reference TRBV5-1 and TRBJ1-1, is KAGVTQTPRYLIKTRGQQVTLSCSPISGHRSVSWYQQTPGQGLQFLFEYFSETQRNKGNFPGRFSGRQFSNSRSEMNVSTLELGDSALYLCASSPGQGEAFFGQGTRLTVV.